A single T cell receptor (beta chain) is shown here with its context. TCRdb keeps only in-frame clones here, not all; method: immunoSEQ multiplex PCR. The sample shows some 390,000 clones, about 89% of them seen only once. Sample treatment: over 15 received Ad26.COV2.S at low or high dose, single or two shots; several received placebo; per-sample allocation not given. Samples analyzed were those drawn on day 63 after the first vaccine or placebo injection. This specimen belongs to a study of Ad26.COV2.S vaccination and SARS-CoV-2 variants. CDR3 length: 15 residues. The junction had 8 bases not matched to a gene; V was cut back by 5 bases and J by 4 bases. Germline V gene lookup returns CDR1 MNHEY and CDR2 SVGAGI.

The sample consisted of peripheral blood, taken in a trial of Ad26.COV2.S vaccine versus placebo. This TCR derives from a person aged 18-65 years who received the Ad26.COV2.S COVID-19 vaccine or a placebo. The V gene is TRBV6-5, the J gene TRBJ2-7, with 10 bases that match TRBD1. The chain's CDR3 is CASSHRDRGGYEQYF. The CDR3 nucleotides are TGTGCCAGCAGTCACCGGGACAGGGGTGGGTACGAGCAGTACTTC.